This entry lists 31 T cell receptor beta chains sequenced from one sample in a study of blood T cell repertoires in COVID-19 (dated by TCRdb to about 2020). The library was made by the immunoSEQ multiplex PCR assay. The table comes from immuneACCESS by way of TCRdb, which keeps in-frame sequences with V and J called. Part of the clones is missing from these tables; in studies checked, under half for an unresolved V gene and the rest for unknown reasons. The sample table records about 170,000 clones; more than 85% of these occur just once. The top ten clonotypes cover under 0.7% of the sample. The sample taken for sequencing was peripheral blood. These TCRs come from a man between 60 and 75 years old with COVID-19, enrolled during active disease.

The chain carries TRBV4-3 and TRBJ2-7, with 11 bases fitting TRBD2. Per germline, CDR1 LGHNA and CDR2 YSLEER. V shed 1 base, J shed 0 bases, and the junction held 8 bases outside the gene matches. The CDR3 extends over 18 amino acids. This chain's CDR3 is CASSQGGVAGGSSYEQYF. For the CDR3, the DNA is TGCGCCAGCAGCCAAGGAGGGGTAGCGGGAGGGAGCTCCTACGAGCAGTACTTC.

V and J are TRBV2 and TRBJ2-7; TRBD1 aligns across 7 bases. V lost 10 bases to trimming and J lost 2 bases; unmatched junction nucleotides: 5. There are 12 residues in the CDR3. CDR1 is SNHLY, CDR2 FYNNEI, per germline. The CDR3 DNA sequence: TGTGCCACAGGGGGACAAGCCTACGAGCAGTACTTC. This codes for CATGGQAYEQYF.

The chain employs TRBV5-1 and TRBJ1-2; TRBD1 is a possible D gene (5 bases). The germline V and J ends were trimmed by 4 bases and 8 bases, with 12 bases remaining between them. Per germline, CDR1 SGHRS and CDR2 YFSETQ. The CDR3 covers 12 residues. CDR3 sequence reads: CASSLQGNGYTF. CDR3 bases: TGCGCCAGCAGCCTCCAGGGCAACGGCTACACCTTC.

The rearrangement joins TRBV3-1 (or the pseudogene TRBV3-2) to TRBJ1-4; no firm D call. Germline values: CDR1 LGHDT, CDR2 YNNKEL (reference sequence). The CDR3 length is 14 residues. The V end lost 0 bases, the J end lost 7 bases, and 9 bases lay between the germline ends. DNA for the CDR3: TGTGCCAGCAGCCAAGATGGAGGGTTTGAAAAACTGTTTTTT. This sequence encodes CASSQDGGFEKLFF.

The chain joins TRBV2 to TRBJ2-7; 10 nucleotides match TRBD1. V gave up 3 bases and J gave up 2 bases; unmatched junction bases: 1. Germline values: CDR1 SNHLY, CDR2 FYNNEI. The length of the CDR3 is 14 residues. The CDR3 is CASSEDRGAYEQYF. In DNA form, the CDR3 reads TGTGCCAGCAGTGAGGACAGGGGGGCCTACGAGCAGTACTTC.

The V and J genes are TRBV6-5 and TRBJ2-2, with no clear D. Germline CDR1 is MNHEY and CDR2 is SVGAGI. CDR3 length: 15 residues. V was pared by 2 bases and J by 2 bases, with 9 bases between. CDR3 amino acids: CASSYDSRNTGELFF. As DNA, the CDR3 is TGTGCCAGCAGTTACGACTCGCGAAACACCGGGGAGCTGTTTTTT.

This sequence joins TRBV10-3 and TRBJ1-5; D is uncertain. The CDR3 runs to 15 residues. Trimming removed 5 bases at V and 0 bases at J, with 11 bases between. Germline CDR1 and CDR2: ENHRY and SYGVKD. The CDR3 reads CAISQETYSNQPQHF. The CDR3 DNA sequence: TGTGCCATCAGTCAAGAGACTTATAGCAATCAGCCCCAGCATTTT.

This chain joins TRBV18 and TRBJ2-5; the D gene is possibly TRBD2 (5 bases). CDR3 size: 14 residues. Trimming left V 1 base short and J 5 bases short, with 11 bases between. Germline CDR1 and CDR2: KGHSH and LQKENI. CDR3 DNA sequence: TGTGCCAGCTCACCACGGGAGTTAGGGGAGACCCAGTACTTC. It translates to CASSPRELGETQYF.

The chain uses TRBV7-2 and TRBJ1-2, with TRBD1 matching 7 bases. CDR1 and CDR2 from the germline V gene are SGHTA and FQGNSA. The CDR3 extends over 15 amino acids. V shed 5 bases and J 4 bases; nucleotides not matched to a gene: 10. In nucleotides, the CDR3 is TGTGCCAGCAGCCCGAATCAGGGGGAACTCTATGGCTACACCTTC. This codes for CASSPNQGELYGYTF.

This chain uses TRBV19 with TRBJ2-1; TRBD2 agrees at 11 bases. The CDR3 extends over 16 amino acids. V shed 4 bases, J shed 2 bases, and the junction held 4 bases outside the gene matches. Germline V gene data show CDR1 as LNHDA and CDR2 as SQIVND (reference sequence). Written as DNA, the CDR3 is TGTGCCAGTAGTAACCTAGCGGGGGGCCCCTACAATGAGCAGTTCTTC. Its translation is CASSNLAGGPYNEQFF.

The CDR3 reads CASSIGSPKSEQYF. CDR3 DNA sequence: TGTGCCAGTAGTATCGGGTCACCTAAATCCGAGCAGTACTTC. The chain recombines TRBV19 with TRBJ2-7; D remains ambiguous. Between the trimmed V and J ends, which lost 3 bases and 6 bases, there was a span of 15 bases. Germline V gives CDR1 LNHDA, CDR2 SQIVND (reference sequence). The CDR3 is 14 residues long.

V gene TRBV3-1 (or the pseudogene TRBV3-2) combines with J gene TRBJ1-1; a possible D gene is TRBD1 (5 bases). Germline CDR1 reads LGHDT; CDR2 reads YNNKEL (reference sequence). Trimming removed 4 bases at V and 1 base at J, with 25 bases between. There are 19 residues in the CDR3. The CDR3 sequence is CASSLTRPTTRQPNTEAFF. DNA for the CDR3: TGTGCCAGCAGCCTTACCCGCCCGACAACCCGACAGCCGAACACTGAAGCTTTCTTT.

The chain employs TRBV10-3 and TRBJ1-2; tentatively, D is TRBD1 (5 bases). Trimming removed 9 bases at V and 3 bases at J, with 8 bases between. The CDR3 is made up of 11 amino acids. Germline V CDR1 and CDR2: ENHRY, SYGVKD. CDR3 DNA: TGTGCCATTAGCAGGGACTATGGCTACACCTTC. Its translation is CAISRDYGYTF.

The chain has TRBV5-6 and TRBJ1-1, with D possibly TRBD1 on 6 matching bases. The CDR3 extends over 11 amino acids. Trimming stripped 2 bases from V and 8 bases from J, with 7 bases between. Germline V gene data show CDR1 as SGHDT and CDR2 as YYEEEE. The CDR3 coding sequence is TGTGCCAGCAGCTTCGACAGGGAAGCTTTCTTT. Translation gives CASSFDREAFF.

The chain links TRBV28 to TRBJ2-2; the D is unclear. The germline V and J ends were trimmed by 5 bases and 0 bases, with 7 bases remaining between them. The CDR3 is 14 amino acids. The germline gives CDR1 MDHEN, CDR2 SYDVKM. CDR3 protein: CASSQSPNTGELFF. The CDR3 DNA is TGTGCCAGCAGTCAGTCCCCGAACACCGGGGAGCTGTTTTTT. Full variable domain (missing parts from reference TRBV28 and TRBJ2-2): DVKVTQSSRYLVKRTGEKVFLECVQDMDHENMFWYRQDPGLGLRLIYFSYDVKMKEKGDIPEGYSVSREKKERFSLILESASTNQTSMYLCASSQSPNTGELFFGEGSRLTVL.

Only one count was recorded for this clone. This sequence joins TRBV5-1 and TRBJ1-4, with D possibly TRBD1 on 5 matching bases. The CDR3 consists of 14 residues. Trimming left V 2 bases short and J 3 bases short, with 8 bases between. Germline CDR1 and CDR2: SGHRS and YFSETQ. CDR3 amino acids: CASSFSGSNEKLFF. The CDR3 nucleotides read TGCGCCAGCAGCTTCTCAGGGTCTAATGAAAAACTGTTTTTT.

The chain carries TRBV7-6 and TRBJ2-2; no clear D. V lost 5 bases to trimming and J lost 2 bases, with 12 bases between them. Looked up from germline, CDR1 is SGHVS and CDR2 is FNYEAQ. CDR3 size: 15 residues. The CDR3 DNA reads as TGTGCCAGCAGCCCATCTACCCTCAACACCGGGGAGCTGTTTTTT. Its protein is CASSPSTLNTGELFF.

Only one count was recorded for this clone. The chain has TRBV16 and TRBJ1-4; 12 bases agree with TRBD1. CDR3 size: 16 residues. With V trimmed by 4 bases and J by 3 bases, 3 bases remained unmatched. CDR1 and CDR2 from the germline V gene are KGHSY and FQNENV. For the CDR3, the DNA is TGTGCCAGCAGCCGGGACAGGGGGCAGGCTAATGAAAAACTGTTTTTT. Protein: CASSRDRGQANEKLFF.

A remark on this clone: One end of the junction fails to match germline, which may point to a read error. The rearrangement links TRBV7-2 to TRBJ2-3; 9 positions agree with TRBD2. The length of the CDR3 is 16 residues. CDR1 and CDR2 from the germline V gene are SGHTA and FQGNSA. The CDR3, as DNA: TGTGCCAGCAGCTTAGCGCTGGTTGGTAGCGGGGGTCGTCCTGACTTT. Translation: CASSLALVGSGGRPDF. The whole variable domain, remainder taken from reference TRBV7-2 and TRBJ2-3, is GAGVSQSPSNKVTEKGKDVELRCDPISGHTALYWYRQSLGQGLEFLIYFQGNSAPDKSGLPSDRFSAERTGGSVSTLTIQRTQQEDSAVYLCASSLALVGSGGRPDFGPGTRLTVL.

This clone turned up a few times. The V and J genes are TRBV2 and TRBJ1-2, with a tentative D call TRBD1 (6 bases). The CDR3 runs to 12 residues. Germline-derived CDR1 and CDR2 are SNHLY and FYNNEI. Trimming stripped 7 bases from V and 10 bases from J, with 16 bases between. CDR3: CASTNSGQSYTF. The DNA for the CDR3 is TGTGCCAGCACCAACTCCGGACAGTCCTACACCTTC.

This clone was picked up a small number of times. The V call is TRBV6-1, the J call TRBJ1-1; D uncertain. The CDR3 runs to 14 residues. CDR1 is MNHNS and CDR2 is SASEGT in the germline V gene. The V and J ends lost 3 bases and 5 bases respectively, with 13 bases between them. This CDR3 is CASSDRGKGTEAFF. The DNA of the CDR3 is TGTGCCAGCAGTGATCGGGGAAAGGGAACTGAAGCTTTCTTT.

This sequence joins TRBV7-2 and TRBJ1-1; 11 bases are a match to TRBD1. The length of the CDR3 is 16 residues. V was pared by 7 bases and J by 0 bases, with 7 bases of the junction left unmatched. CDR1 SGHTA and CDR2 FQGNSA come from the germline V gene. The CDR3 sequence: CASMAGTGGLNTEAFF. The CDR3 DNA reads as TGTGCCAGCATGGCCGGGACAGGGGGGTTGAACACTGAAGCTTTCTTT.

This sequence joins TRBV5-6 and TRBJ1-2, with a possible D match to TRBD1 (6 bases). V was trimmed by 5 bases and J by 6 bases, leaving 17 bases between them. This CDR3 region has 14 residues. CDR1 is SGHDT and CDR2 is YYEEEE in the germline V gene. The CDR3: CASRDRDNSDGYTF. CDR3 in DNA: TGTGCCAGCAGGGACAGAGACAATTCGGATGGCTACACCTTC. Full variable domain (rest looked up from reference TRBV5-6 and TRBJ1-2): DAGVTQSPTHLIKTRGQQVTLRCSPKSGHDTVSWYQQALGQGPQFIFQYYEEEERQRGNFPDRFSGHQFPNYSSELNVNALLLGDSALYLCASRDRDNSDGYTFGSGTRLTVV.

V usage is TRBV15 and J usage is TRBJ1-1; a possible D gene is TRBD1 (6 bases). CDR1 is LNHNV and CDR2 is YYDKDF in the germline V gene (reference sequence). Trimming took off 1 base at V and 5 bases at J, with 11 bases between the two ends. The CDR3 consists of 14 residues. The CDR3 here is CATSRAGGATEAFF. In DNA form, the CDR3 reads TGTGCCACCAGCAGAGCGGGGGGCGCGACTGAAGCTTTCTTT.

The chain couples TRBV7-2 to TRBJ2-3; D perhaps matches TRBD2 (6 bases). The length of the CDR3 is 15 residues. Germline CDR1 is SGHTA and CDR2 is FQGNSA. Trimming pared 5 bases from V and 6 bases from J, leaving 18 bases between. CDR3 residues: CASSPFWDSADTQYF. Written as DNA, the CDR3 is TGTGCCAGCAGCCCCTTCTGGGACTCTGCGGATACGCAGTATTTT.

The chain employs TRBV7-3 and TRBJ1-1; TRBD1 agrees at 8 bases. Germline-derived CDR1 and CDR2 are SGHTA and FQGTGA. The CDR3 is 14 amino acids. The V and J ends lost 4 bases and 1 base, in that order; junction bases with no gene match: 2. CDR3 loop: CASSSGTGNTEAFF. Written as DNA, the CDR3 is TGTGCCAGCAGCTCGGGGACAGGGAACACTGAAGCTTTCTTT.

The chain recombines TRBV29-1 with TRBJ1-1, with 9 nucleotides matching TRBD1. Germline V gene sequence: CDR1 SQVTM, CDR2 ANQGSEA. CDR3 length equals 13 residues. Unmatched junction bases numbered 6, after V lost 5 bases and J lost 5 bases. The CDR3 DNA sequence: TGCAGCGTTCAACAGGGGGCTTGGACTGAAGCTTTCTTT. The encoded protein is CSVQQGAWTEAFF. The full variable domain, in which reference TRBV29-1 and TRBJ1-1 provide the parts outside the CDR3, is SAVISQKPSRDICQRGTSLTIQCQVDSQVTMMFWYRQQPGQSLTLIATANQGSEATYESGFVIDKFPISRPNLTFSTLTVSNMSPEDSSIYLCSVQQGAWTEAFFGQGTRLTVV.

The J gene is TRBJ2-7, the V gene TRBV7-9, with a tentative D call TRBD1 (8 bases). V lost 5 bases and J lost 2, with 25 bases in between. This CDR3 comprises 18 residues. The V gene's germline CDR1 is SEHNR and CDR2 FQNEAQ (reference sequence). The CDR3: CASSHPLTGEGNAYEQYF. The CDR3 DNA sequence: TGTGCCAGCAGCCACCCCCTGACAGGGGAGGGTAATGCCTACGAGCAGTACTTC.

This clone is a singleton in its sample. The chain joins TRBV5-5 to TRBJ1-5; 10 nucleotides agree with TRBD1. The germline gives CDR1 SGHKS, CDR2 YYEKEE (reference sequence). V lost 1 base, J lost 6 bases, and 7 bases stayed unmatched. The CDR3 consists of 16 residues. CDR3 DNA sequence: TGTGCCAGCAGCTTGAGTGGGACAGGGGTGGGTCAGCCCCAGCATTTT. It translates to CASSLSGTGVGQPQHF.

The genes are TRBV27 and TRBJ1-4, with TRBD1 identical over 11 bases. V trimming: 6 bases; J trimming: 8 bases; junction bases outside the gene matches: 2. The germline V gene encodes CDR1 MNHEY and CDR2 SMNVEV (reference sequence). The CDR3 is made up of 13 amino acids. The CDR3 bases are TGTGCCAGCAGGGACAGGGGGCGGGAAAAACTGTTTTTT. Its protein product is CASRDRGREKLFF.

This chain links TRBV7-6 with TRBJ2-7; D might be TRBD1 (5 bases). V lost 2 bases, J lost 5 bases, and 16 bases lay in between. This CDR3 region has 15 residues. Germline CDR1 and CDR2: SGHVS and FNYEAQ. The CDR3 region has the DNA TGTGCCAGCAGCTTAATCCCGACAGAGGTGGACGAGCAGTACTTC. This sequence encodes CASSLIPTEVDEQYF. The full variable domain, rest sourced from reference TRBV7-6 and TRBJ2-7, is GAGVSQSPRYKVTKRGQDVALRCDPISGHVSLYWYRQALGQGPEFLTYFNYEAQQDKSGLPNDRFSAERPEGSISTLTIQRTEQRDSAMYRCASSLIPTEVDEQYFGPGTRLTVT.